This record covers a single TCR beta chain. Authors' methods: Estimates of nucleated cell counts were drawn from the amplification of reference gene primers. Only in-frame clones appear in the TCRdb table, and some are missing; sequencing was by immunoSEQ multiplex PCR. V and J calls and clone size are copied from that table; D and trimming were computed from the DNA. The sample includes about 160,000 clones, about 92% of them seen just once. The record originates from a study of blood T cell repertoires in COVID-19. Overall study: Material from acute and convalescent COVID-19 was sourced from the United States, Italy and Spain. Sources were T cells, B-cell-depleted T cells, or PBMCs; the material itself was cDNA or gDNA.

V lost 3 bases to trimming and J lost 3 bases; unmatched junction nucleotides: 6. Germline assignment: CDR1 SGDLS and CDR2 YYNGEE. The CDR3 is made up of 15 amino acids. The sample comprised peripheral blood. The chain links TRBV9 to TRBJ2-7, with 10 bases identical to TRBD1. This clonotype originated in a woman aged 60-75 years with COVID-19, enrolled during active disease. CDR3 amino acids: CASSEGTGVYYEQYF. CDR3 sequence (DNA): TGTGCCAGCAGCGAAGGGACAGGGGTCTACTACGAGCAGTACTTC.